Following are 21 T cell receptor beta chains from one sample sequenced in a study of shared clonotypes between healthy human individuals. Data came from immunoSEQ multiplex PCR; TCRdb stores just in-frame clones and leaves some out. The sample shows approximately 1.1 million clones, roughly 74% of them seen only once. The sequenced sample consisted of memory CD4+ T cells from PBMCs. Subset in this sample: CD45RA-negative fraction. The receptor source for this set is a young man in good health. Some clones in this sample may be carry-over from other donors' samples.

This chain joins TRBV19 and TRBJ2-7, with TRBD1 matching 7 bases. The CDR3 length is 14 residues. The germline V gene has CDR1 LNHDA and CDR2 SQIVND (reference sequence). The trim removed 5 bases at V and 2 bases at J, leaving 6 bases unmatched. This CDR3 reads CASSPWDRAYEQYF. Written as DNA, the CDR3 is TGTGCCAGTAGTCCTTGGGACAGAGCCTACGAGCAGTACTTC.

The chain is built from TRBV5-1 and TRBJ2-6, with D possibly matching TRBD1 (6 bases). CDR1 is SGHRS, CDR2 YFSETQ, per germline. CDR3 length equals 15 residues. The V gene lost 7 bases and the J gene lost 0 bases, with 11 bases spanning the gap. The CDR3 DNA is TGCGCCAGCGGAGACAGGAGCTCTGGGGCCAACGTCCTGACTTTC. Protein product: CASGDRSSGANVLTF.

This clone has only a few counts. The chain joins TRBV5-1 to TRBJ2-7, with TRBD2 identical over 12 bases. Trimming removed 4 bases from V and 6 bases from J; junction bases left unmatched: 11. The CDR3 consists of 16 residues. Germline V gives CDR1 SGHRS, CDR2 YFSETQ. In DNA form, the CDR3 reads TGCGCCAGCAGCCTAACCCTGACTAGCGGGGGCCTCGAGCAGTACTTC. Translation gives CASSLTLTSGGLEQYF.

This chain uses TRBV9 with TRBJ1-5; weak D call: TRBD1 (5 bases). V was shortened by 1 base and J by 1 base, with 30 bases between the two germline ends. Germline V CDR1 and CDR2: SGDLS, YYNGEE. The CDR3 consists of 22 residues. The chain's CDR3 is CASSVFYPVVRGQVYSNQPQHF. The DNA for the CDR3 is TGTGCCAGCAGCGTATTTTACCCCGTGGTGAGGGGCCAAGTGTACAGCAATCAGCCCCAGCATTTT.

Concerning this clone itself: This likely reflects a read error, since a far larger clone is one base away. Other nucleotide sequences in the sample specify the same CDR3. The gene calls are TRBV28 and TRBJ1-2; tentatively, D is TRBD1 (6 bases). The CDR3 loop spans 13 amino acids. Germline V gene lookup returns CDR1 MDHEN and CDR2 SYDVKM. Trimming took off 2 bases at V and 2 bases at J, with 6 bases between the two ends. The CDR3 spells CASSLQGNYGYTF. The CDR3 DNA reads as TGTGCCAGCAGTTTACAGGGGAACTATGGCTACACCTTC.

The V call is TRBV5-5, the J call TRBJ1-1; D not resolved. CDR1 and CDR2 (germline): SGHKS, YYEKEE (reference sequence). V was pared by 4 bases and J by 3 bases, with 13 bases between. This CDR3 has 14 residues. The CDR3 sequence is CASSEILGYTEAFF. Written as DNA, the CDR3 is TGTGCCAGCAGCGAAATCCTAGGGTACACTGAAGCTTTCTTT. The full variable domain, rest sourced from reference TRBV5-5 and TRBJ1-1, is DAGVTQSPTHLIKTRGQQVTLRCSPISGHKSVSWYQQVLGQGPQFIFQYYEKEERGRGNFPDRFSARQFPNYSSELNVNALLLGDSALYLCASSEILGYTEAFFGQGTRLTVV.

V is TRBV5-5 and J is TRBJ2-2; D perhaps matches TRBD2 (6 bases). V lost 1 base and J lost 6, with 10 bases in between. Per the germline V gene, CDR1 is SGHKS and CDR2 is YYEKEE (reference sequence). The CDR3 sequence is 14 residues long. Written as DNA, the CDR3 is TGTGCCAGCAGCTTGCGGGGGTCCGCCGGGGAGCTGTTTTTT. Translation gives CASSLRGSAGELFF. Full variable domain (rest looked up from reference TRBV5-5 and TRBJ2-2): DAGVTQSPTHLIKTRGQQVTLRCSPISGHKSVSWYQQVLGQGPQFIFQYYEKEERGRGNFPDRFSARQFPNYSSELNVNALLLGDSALYLCASSLRGSAGELFFGEGSRLTVL.

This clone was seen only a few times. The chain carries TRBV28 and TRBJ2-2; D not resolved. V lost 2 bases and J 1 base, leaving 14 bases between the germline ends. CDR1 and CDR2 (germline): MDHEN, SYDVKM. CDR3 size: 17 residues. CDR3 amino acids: CASSLRRGSLNTGELFF. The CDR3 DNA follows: TGTGCCAGCAGTTTAAGAAGAGGTAGCCTGAACACCGGGGAGCTGTTTTTT.

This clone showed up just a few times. CDR3 residues: CASSSGPGPGNTIYF. The CDR3 DNA reads TGTGCCAGCAGCTCCGGACCGGGGCCTGGAAACACCATATATTTT. The chain couples TRBV5-6 to TRBJ1-3; D is perhaps TRBD1 (5 bases). V was clipped by 3 bases and J by 2 bases, with 12 bases between them. The CDR3 is 15 residues long. Germline V gene data show CDR1 as SGHDT and CDR2 as YYEEEE.

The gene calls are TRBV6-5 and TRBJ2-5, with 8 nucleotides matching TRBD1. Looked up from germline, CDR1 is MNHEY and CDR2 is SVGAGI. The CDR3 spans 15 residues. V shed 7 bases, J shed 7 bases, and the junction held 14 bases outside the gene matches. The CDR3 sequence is CASTLRALDRGTQYF. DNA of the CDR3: TGTGCCAGCACCTTACGGGCCCTAGACAGGGGGACCCAGTACTTC.

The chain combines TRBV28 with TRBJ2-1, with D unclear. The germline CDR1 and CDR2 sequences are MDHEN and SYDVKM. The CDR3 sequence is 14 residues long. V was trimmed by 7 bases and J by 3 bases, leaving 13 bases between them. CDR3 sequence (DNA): TGTGCCAGCAACCCCCGGCCATTCTACAATGAGCAGTTCTTC. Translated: CASNPRPFYNEQFF.

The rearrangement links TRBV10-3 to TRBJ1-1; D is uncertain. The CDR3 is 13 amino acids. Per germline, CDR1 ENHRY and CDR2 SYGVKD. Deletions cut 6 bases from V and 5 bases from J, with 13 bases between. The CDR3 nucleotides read TGTGCCATCAGCCATGGGTTGGGGACTGAAGCTTTCTTT. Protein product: CAISHGLGTEAFF.

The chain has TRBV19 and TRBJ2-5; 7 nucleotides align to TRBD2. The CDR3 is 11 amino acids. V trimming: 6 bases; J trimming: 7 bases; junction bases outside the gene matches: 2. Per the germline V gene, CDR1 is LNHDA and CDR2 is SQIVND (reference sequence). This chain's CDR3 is CASRGRGTQYF. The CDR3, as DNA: TGTGCCAGTAGGGGGAGGGGGACCCAGTACTTC.

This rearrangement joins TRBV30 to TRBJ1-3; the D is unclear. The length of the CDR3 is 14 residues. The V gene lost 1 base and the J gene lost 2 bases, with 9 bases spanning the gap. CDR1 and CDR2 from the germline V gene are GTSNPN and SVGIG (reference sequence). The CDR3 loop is CAWSASLPGNTIYF. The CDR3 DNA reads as TGTGCCTGGAGTGCGAGTTTGCCTGGAAACACCATATATTTT.

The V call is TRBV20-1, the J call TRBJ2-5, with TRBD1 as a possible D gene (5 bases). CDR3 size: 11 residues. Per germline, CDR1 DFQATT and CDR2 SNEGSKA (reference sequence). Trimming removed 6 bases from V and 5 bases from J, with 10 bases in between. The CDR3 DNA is TGCAGTGCAGTTAGGGGCGAGACCCAGTACTTC. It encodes CSAVRGETQYF.

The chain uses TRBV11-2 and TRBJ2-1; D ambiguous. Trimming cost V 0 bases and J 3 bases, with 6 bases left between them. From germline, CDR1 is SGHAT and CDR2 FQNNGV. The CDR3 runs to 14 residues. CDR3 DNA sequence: TGTGCCAGCAGCTTAGATCAGTTCTACAATGAGCAGTTCTTC. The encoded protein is CASSLDQFYNEQFF.

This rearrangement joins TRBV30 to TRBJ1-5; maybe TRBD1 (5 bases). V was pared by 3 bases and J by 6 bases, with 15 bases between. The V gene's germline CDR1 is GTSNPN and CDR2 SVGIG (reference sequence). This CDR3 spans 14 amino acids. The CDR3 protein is CAWSNTARGQPQHF. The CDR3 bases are TGTGCCTGGAGCAACACAGCGAGGGGTCAGCCCCAGCATTTT. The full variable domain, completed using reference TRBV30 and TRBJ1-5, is SQTIHQWPATLVQPVGSPLSLECTVEGTSNPNLYWYRQAAGRGLQLLFYSVGIGQISSEVPQNLSASRPQDRQFILSSKKLLLSDSGFYLCAWSNTARGQPQHFGDGTRLSIL.

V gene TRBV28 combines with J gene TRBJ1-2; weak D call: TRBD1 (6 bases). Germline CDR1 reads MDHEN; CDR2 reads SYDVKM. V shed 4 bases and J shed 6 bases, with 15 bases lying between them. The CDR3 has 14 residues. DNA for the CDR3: TGTGCCAGCAGTTGGGGGGGCGCGGTCCATGGCTACACCTTC. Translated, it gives CASSWGGAVHGYTF.

The chain's CDR3 is CASSLVGQGKGDTIYF. The CDR3 DNA reads TGTGCCAGCAGTTTAGTGGGACAGGGGAAGGGAGACACCATATATTTT. The chain employs TRBV28 and TRBJ1-3, with TRBD1 matching over 10 bases. CDR1 is MDHEN, CDR2 SYDVKM, per germline. The ends lost 2 bases at V and 8 bases at J; junction bases unmatched: 9. The CDR3 is made up of 16 amino acids. Supplemented by reference TRBV28 and TRBJ1-3, the full variable domain reads DVKVTQSSRYLVKRTGEKVFLECVQDMDHENMFWYRQDPGLGLRLIYFSYDVKMKEKGDIPEGYSVSREKKERFSLILESASTNQTSMYLCASSLVGQGKGDTIYFGEGSWLTVV.

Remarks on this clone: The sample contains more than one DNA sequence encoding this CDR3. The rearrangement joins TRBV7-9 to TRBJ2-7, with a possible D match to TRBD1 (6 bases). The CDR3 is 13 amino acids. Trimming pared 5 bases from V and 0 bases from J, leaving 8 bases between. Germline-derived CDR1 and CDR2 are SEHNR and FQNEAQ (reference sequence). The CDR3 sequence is CASSRTVSYEQYF. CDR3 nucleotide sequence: TGTGCCAGCAGCCGGACAGTCTCCTACGAGCAGTACTTC.

For the CDR3, the DNA is TGTGCCAGCAGTGAGGAGACAGGGATATTTGGCTACACCTTC. Translation: CASSEETGIFGYTF. This rearrangement joins TRBV2 to TRBJ1-2, with TRBD1 matching over 7 bases. The V and J ends lost 3 bases and 7 bases, in that order; junction bases with no gene match: 8. The CDR3 is made up of 14 amino acids. Germline V gene sequence: CDR1 SNHLY, CDR2 FYNNEI. The full variable domain, completed using reference TRBV2 and TRBJ1-2, is EPEVTQTPSHQVTQMGQEVILRCVPISNHLYFYWYRQILGQKVEFLVSFYNNEISEKSEIFDDQFSVERPDGSNFTLKIRSTKLEDSAMYFCASSEETGIFGYTFGSGTRLTVV.